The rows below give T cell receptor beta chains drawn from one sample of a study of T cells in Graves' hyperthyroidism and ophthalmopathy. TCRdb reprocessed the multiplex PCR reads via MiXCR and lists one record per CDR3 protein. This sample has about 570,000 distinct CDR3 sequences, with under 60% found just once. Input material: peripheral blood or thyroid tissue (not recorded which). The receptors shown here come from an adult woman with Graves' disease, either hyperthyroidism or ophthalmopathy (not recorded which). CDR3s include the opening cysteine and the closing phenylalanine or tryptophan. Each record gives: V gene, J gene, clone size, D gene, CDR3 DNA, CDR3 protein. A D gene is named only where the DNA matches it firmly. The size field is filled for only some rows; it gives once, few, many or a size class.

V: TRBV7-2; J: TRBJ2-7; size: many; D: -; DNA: TGTGCCAGCAGCTTAGACGGGGGTGGCTCCTACGAGCAGTACTTC; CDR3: CASSLDGGGSYEQYF
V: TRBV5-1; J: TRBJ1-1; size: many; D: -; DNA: TGCGCCAGCAGGATAGACAGCCTGAACACTGAAGCTTTCTTT; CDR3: CASRIDSLNTEAFF
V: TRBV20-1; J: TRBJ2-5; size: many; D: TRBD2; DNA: TGCAGTGCTGCGGGAGGTCTTGAGACCCAGTACTTC; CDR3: CSAAGGLETQYF
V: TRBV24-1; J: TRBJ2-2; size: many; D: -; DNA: TGTGCCACCAGCTATAACACCGGGGAGCTGTTTTTT; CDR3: CATSYNTGELFF
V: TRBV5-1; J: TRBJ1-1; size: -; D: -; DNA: TGCGCCACCGCCCTGGGGGGCGCGGACACTGAAGCTTTCTTT; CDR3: CATALGGADTEAFF
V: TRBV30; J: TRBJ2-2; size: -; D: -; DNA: TGTGCCTGGAGTGTATCATCAGGGAACACCGGGGAGCTGTTTTTT; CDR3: CAWSVSSGNTGELFF
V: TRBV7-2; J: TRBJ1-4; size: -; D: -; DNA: TGTGCCAGCAGCTTAGCCTCGTCAGTGGGAGAAAAACTGTTTTTT; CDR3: CASSLASSVGEKLFF
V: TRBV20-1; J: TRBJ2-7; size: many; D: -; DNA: TGCAGTCTAAGGGCGGAACCATCCTACGAGCAGTACTTC; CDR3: CSLRAEPSYEQYF
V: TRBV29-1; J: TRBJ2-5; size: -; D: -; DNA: TGCAGCAGTGACTTGGAGACCCAGTACTTC; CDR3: CSSDLETQYF
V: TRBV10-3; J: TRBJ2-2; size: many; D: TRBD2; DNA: TGTGCCATCAGGACTAGCGGGAGGGCCTTGGACGGGGAGCTGTTTTTT; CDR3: CAIRTSGRALDGELFF